One and the same sample provided the 26 T cell receptor beta chains below, sequenced in a study of OX40 agonist ivuxolimab in advanced cancers. Data came from immunoSEQ multiplex PCR; TCRdb stores just in-frame clones and leaves some out. The sample includes about 15,000 clones, roughly 60% of them seen just once. The specimen comprised CD4+ or CD8+ T cells sorted from blood, sampled in a trial of the OX40 agonist ivuxolimab. The source of these receptors is an adult with an advanced solid tumor such as melanoma, head and neck, liver or kidney cancer.

V is TRBV7-2 and J is TRBJ1-5; weak D call: TRBD1 (6 bases). The CDR3 length is 15 residues. V dropped 1 base and J dropped 6 bases, with 13 bases sitting between them. Germline CDR1 and CDR2: SGHTA and FQGNSA. This CDR3 reads CASSLGGRGSQPQHF. The DNA of the CDR3 is TGTGCCAGCAGCTTAGGCGGCAGGGGTAGTCAGCCCCAGCATTTT.

This clone was observed a few times. This chain connects TRBV6-4 to TRBJ1-6; 8 positions match TRBD1. Germline CDR1 is MRHNA and CDR2 is SNTAGT. Trimming took 5 bases from V and 3 from J; bases not matched to a gene: 12. This CDR3 region has 18 residues. CDR3: CASSIQDRVPFYNSPLHF. For the CDR3, the DNA is TGTGCCAGCAGTATCCAGGACAGGGTGCCCTTCTATAATTCACCCCTCCACTTT.

The gene calls are TRBV5-6 and TRBJ2-3; D perhaps matches TRBD1 (5 bases). Germline lookup yields CDR1 SGHDT and CDR2 YYEEEE. CDR3 size: 14 residues. With 3 bases removed from V and 1 base from J, the gap between germline ends came to 9 bases. The CDR3 loop reads CASSSRTRTDTQYF. The CDR3 DNA follows: TGTGCCAGCAGCTCTAGGACACGCACAGATACGCAGTATTTT. The variable domain in full, with the rest retrieved from reference TRBV5-6 and TRBJ2-3, is DAGVTQSPTHLIKTRGQQVTLRCSPKSGHDTVSWYQQALGQGPQFIFQYYEEEERQRGNFPDRFSGHQFPNYSSELNVNALLLGDSALYLCASSSRTRTDTQYFGPGTRLTVL.

This sequence joins TRBV5-4 and TRBJ1-2, with D perhaps TRBD1 (5 bases). Deletions cut 4 bases from V and 8 bases from J, with 9 bases between. The CDR3 consists of 11 residues. Germline V gene data show CDR1 as SGHNT and CDR2 as YYREEE (reference sequence). CDR3 in DNA: TGTGCCAGCAGCGGGAAGGGGGGCTACACCTTC. It encodes CASSGKGGYTF.

The rearrangement links TRBV9 to TRBJ1-2; the D gene is possibly TRBD1 (5 bases). CDR3 size: 12 residues. Trimming removed 3 bases from V and 4 bases from J, with 7 bases in between. The germline gives CDR1 SGDLS, CDR2 YYNGEE. CDR3 DNA: TGTGCCAGCAGCGACGACAGCTATGGCTACACCTTC. Protein sequence: CASSDDSYGYTF.

The chain joins TRBV10-3 to TRBJ2-6; D is perhaps TRBD2 (5 bases). Germline V gene lookup returns CDR1 ENHRY and CDR2 SYGVKD. V gave up 10 bases and J gave up 1 base, with 5 bases separating them. The CDR3 is made up of 12 amino acids. The CDR3 DNA is TGTGCCAGCGGGTCTGGGGCCAACGTCCTGACTTTC. This sequence encodes CASGSGANVLTF.

This clone has only a few counts. V usage is TRBV13 and J usage is TRBJ2-1, with 7 nucleotides matching TRBD2. This CDR3 spans 15 amino acids. The V gene end was trimmed by 5 bases and the J gene end by 5 bases; junction bases not matched to a gene: 9. CDR1 and CDR2 from the germline V gene are PRHDT and FYEKMQ (reference sequence). CDR3 in DNA: TGTGCCAGCAGCCCCCCCCTCCTAGCGGACAATGAGCAGTTCTTC. It encodes CASSPPLLADNEQFF.

The chain couples TRBV19 to TRBJ2-1; D perhaps matches TRBD2 (6 bases). The germline gives CDR1 LNHDA, CDR2 SQIVND (reference sequence). Between the trimmed V and J ends, which lost 5 bases and 8 bases, there was a span of 13 bases. This CDR3 has 13 residues. CDR3 DNA sequence: TGTGCCAGTAGTTCCCTCCCGGGGGATGAGCAGTTCTTC. Protein sequence: CASSSLPGDEQFF.

The V call is TRBV9, the J call TRBJ1-2; possibly TRBD1 for D (5 bases). V was pared by 0 bases and J by 3 bases, with 9 bases between. Germline CDR1 and CDR2: SGDLS and YYNGEE. The CDR3 sequence is 14 residues long. CDR3 sequence reads: CASSVAGGDYGYTF. The CDR3 DNA reads as TGTGCCAGCAGCGTAGCTGGGGGTGACTATGGCTACACCTTC.

Judged by abundance, this clone is medium-sized. The chain is built from TRBV19 and TRBJ1-5; D perhaps matches TRBD1 (5 bases). CDR1 LNHDA and CDR2 SQIVND come from the germline V gene (reference sequence). CDR3 length: 16 residues. V was trimmed by 3 bases and J by 2 bases, leaving 14 bases between them. The CDR3 sequence: CASSIILGGGNQPQHF. CDR3 bases: TGTGCCAGTAGTATTATCCTGGGGGGTGGCAATCAGCCCCAGCATTTT.

This chain connects TRBV9 to TRBJ1-5, with a possible D match to TRBD1 (5 bases). The ends were cut back, 0 bases at V and 6 bases at J, with 13 bases in the middle. This CDR3 comprises 15 residues. Germline V gene sequence: CDR1 SGDLS, CDR2 YYNGEE. The DNA for the CDR3 is TGTGCCAGCAGCGTAGAGGGCAGGGAGGGTCAGCCCCAGCATTTT. Translated: CASSVEGREGQPQHF.

This clone is labeled medium-sized. This chain connects TRBV2 to TRBJ2-1; 7 bases line up with TRBD1. With V trimmed by 4 bases and J by 7 bases, 4 bases remained unmatched. The CDR3 loop spans 13 amino acids. Germline assignment: CDR1 SNHLY and CDR2 FYNNEI. The CDR3 here is CASSGRGLNEQFF. The DNA for the CDR3 is TGTGCCAGCAGTGGTAGGGGGCTGAATGAGCAGTTCTTC.

The chain uses TRBV7-9 and TRBJ2-7; D gene uncertain. This CDR3 spans 13 amino acids. Deletions cut 5 bases from V and 3 bases from J, with 11 bases between. Germline V gene data show CDR1 as SEHNR and CDR2 as FQNEAQ (reference sequence). This CDR3 reads CASSGKRLYEQYF. CDR3 coding DNA: TGTGCCAGCAGCGGTAAGAGACTCTACGAGCAGTACTTC.

V gene TRBV7-8 combines with J gene TRBJ1-2; possible D gene TRBD1, 5 bases. V dropped 5 bases and J dropped 1 base, with 17 bases sitting between them. From germline, CDR1 is SGHVS and CDR2 FQNEAQ. The CDR3 has 16 residues. The CDR3 is CASSIGPRARNYGYTF. The CDR3 DNA reads TGTGCCAGCAGCATTGGACCCAGGGCACGTAACTATGGCTACACCTTC.

The rearrangement links TRBV30 to TRBJ2-6; D possibly corresponds to TRBD2 (5 bases). The V gene lost 3 bases and the J gene lost 3 bases, with 12 bases spanning the gap. Germline loops: CDR1 GTSNPN, CDR2 SVGIG (reference sequence). CDR3 length equals 15 residues. The CDR3 DNA sequence: TGTGCCTGGAGGACGTCAGGAGGTGGGGCCAACGTCCTGACTTTC. It encodes CAWRTSGGGANVLTF.

This clone was counted a few times. The J gene is TRBJ1-2, the V gene TRBV30; no definite D call. CDR1 is GTSNPN and CDR2 is SVGIG in the germline V gene (reference sequence). The ends were cut back, 2 bases at V and 7 bases at J, with 14 bases in the middle. CDR3 length: 13 residues. CDR3 residues: CAWSITDPLGYTF. The CDR3 nucleotides are TGTGCCTGGAGTATAACGGACCCCCTTGGCTACACCTTC.

Only one count was recorded for this clone. The genes are TRBV6-6 and TRBJ2-5; D assignment may be TRBD1 or TRBD2 (5 bases each). The CDR3 spans 16 residues. Per germline, CDR1 MNHNY and CDR2 SVGAGI (reference sequence). V lost 6 bases to trimming and J lost 2 bases, with 19 bases between them. The CDR3 coding sequence is TGTGCCAGCAGCCTCGACCCGGGGCTGGGTCAAGAGACCCAGTACTTC. This gives the protein CASSLDPGLGQETQYF.

The J gene is TRBJ2-3, the V gene TRBV10-1; 7 bases match TRBD1. Germline values: CDR1 WNHNN, CDR2 SYGVQD (reference sequence). There are 15 residues in the CDR3. The ends lost 2 bases at V and 4 bases at J; junction bases unmatched: 6. The CDR3 nucleotides are TGCGCCAGCAGTGAGGCCCCACAGGGGTCAGATACGCAGTATTTT. It codes for CASSEAPQGSDTQYF.

The chain links TRBV6-5 to TRBJ1-1; 9 positions match TRBD1. This CDR3 comprises 13 residues. The J segment lost 8 bases and the V segment lost 0 bases, leaving 1 base of the junction unmatched. Germline assignment: CDR1 MNHEY and CDR2 SVGAGI. The CDR3 sequence: CASSYSGQGEAFF. The DNA for the CDR3 is TGTGCCAGCAGTTACTCTGGACAGGGGGAAGCTTTCTTT.

The CDR3 reads CAIWEGGPMIEQYF. DNA of the CDR3: TGTGCCATCTGGGAGGGGGGCCCCATGATTGAGCAGTACTTC. The rearrangement links TRBV10-3 to TRBJ2-7; a possible D gene is TRBD2 (7 bases). Per germline, CDR1 ENHRY and CDR2 SYGVKD. CDR3 length: 14 residues. V gave up 8 bases and J gave up 7 bases, with 21 bases separating them.

V is TRBV7-6 and J is TRBJ1-2; D gene ambiguous. This CDR3 is built from 15 residues. The germline V and J ends were trimmed by 1 base and 4 bases, with 13 bases remaining between them. CDR1 and CDR2 (germline): SGHVS, FNYEAQ. CDR3 DNA sequence: TGTGCCAGCAGCTTAGAGGCAGGCCCCCTCTATGGCTACACCTTC. Residues: CASSLEAGPLYGYTF.

V gene TRBV4-2 combines with J gene TRBJ2-3, with D tentatively TRBD2 (6 bases). V lost 0 bases, J lost 6 bases, and 13 bases lay in between. CDR3 size: 15 residues. The V gene's germline CDR1 is LGHNA and CDR2 YNFKEQ. The CDR3 DNA follows: TGTGCCAGCAGCCAAGAGTCCTGGCTAGCGGATACGCAGTATTTT. Its protein is CASSQESWLADTQYF.

The chain joins TRBV5-4 to TRBJ2-7; TRBD1 matches 7 bases. The junction had 11 bases not matched to a gene; V was cut back by 3 bases and J by 5 bases. The CDR3 totals 15 residues. Germline V gives CDR1 SGHNT, CDR2 YYREEE (reference sequence). The CDR3 protein is CASSWGRQGFHEQYF. The CDR3 DNA is TGTGCCAGCAGCTGGGGTCGACAGGGTTTCCACGAGCAGTACTTC.

The V call is TRBV7-9, the J call TRBJ2-7; D is unclear. Germline values: CDR1 SEHNR, CDR2 FQNEAQ (reference sequence). V gave up 1 base and J gave up 6 bases, with 10 bases separating them. This CDR3 comprises 13 residues. CDR3 in amino acids: CASSLGGGVEQYF. CDR3 DNA: TGTGCCAGCAGCTTAGGTGGTGGGGTCGAGCAGTACTTC.

In this sample, this clone turned up a few times. The chain has TRBV9 and TRBJ2-7; either TRBD1 or TRBD2 may supply D (6 bases each). V lost 0 bases and J lost 4, with 11 bases in between. This CDR3 comprises 14 residues. The germline V gene encodes CDR1 SGDLS and CDR2 YYNGEE. The CDR3 DNA reads TGTGCCAGCAGCGTAGAGGGGGGTCCTTACGAGCAGTACTTC. Its translation is CASSVEGGPYEQYF.

The chain combines TRBV4-2 with TRBJ1-2; a possible D gene is TRBD1 (6 bases). The CDR3 spans 14 residues. Trimming cost V 1 base and J 4 bases, with 10 bases left between them. Per the germline V gene, CDR1 is LGHNA and CDR2 is YNFKEQ. The CDR3 loop is CASSQGKGGYGYTF. In DNA form, the CDR3 reads TGTGCCAGCAGCCAAGGGAAGGGGGGCTATGGCTACACCTTC.